Presented here are 6 T cell receptor beta chains from one specimen sequenced in a study of shared clonotypes between healthy human individuals (TCRdb year 2020). The library was built by means of the immunoSEQ multiplex PCR assay. TCRdb's version of the immuneACCESS table is confined to in-frame rearrangements and falls short of the full clone set. An unresolved V gene accounts for under half of the shortfall where checked; the remainder is of unknown origin. The sample has fewer than 1 million clones on record, just over 95% of them singletons. The top ten clonotypes cover 0.2% to 0.25% of the sample. For the CD8 naive samples, CD45RO-negative cells were positively selected for CCR7, yielding a CD45RA+CCR7+ population from which TemRA cells were excluded. The sequencing sample was made of naive CD8+ T cells sorted from blood. The label giving this sample's cell subset or site can be read as: CD45RA+CCR7+. These receptors originate from a man aged 30 to 45 in good health.

This clone was counted a single time. V is TRBV20-1 and J is TRBJ1-1; no clear D gene. V was shortened by 1 base and J by 8 bases, with 5 bases between the two germline ends. CDR3 length equals 10 residues. The germline V gene encodes CDR1 DFQATT and CDR2 SNEGSKA (reference sequence). CDR3 sequence: CSARGGEAFF. The DNA for the CDR3 is TGCAGTGCTAGAGGCGGGGAAGCTTTCTTT.

Concerning this clone itself: The same CDR3 also results from other DNA sequences found in this sample. The gene calls are TRBV7-9 and TRBJ2-7; TRBD2 matches at 7 bases. The CDR3 is 15 residues long. The junction had 5 bases not matched to a gene; V was cut back by 1 base and J by 2 bases. Germline CDR1 and CDR2: SEHNR and FQNEAQ (reference sequence). The CDR3 loop is CASSLVPSGTYEQYF. The DNA for the CDR3 is TGTGCCAGCAGCTTAGTGCCTAGCGGAACCTACGAGCAGTACTTC.

The CDR3 coding sequence is TGTGCCAGCAGCCAAGTCCCGGACAGCAAGCAAGAGACCCAGTACTTC. Its translation is CASSQVPDSKQETQYF. The chain joins TRBV14 to TRBJ2-5, with D tentatively TRBD1 (6 bases). CDR1 is SGHDN and CDR2 is FVKESK in the germline V gene. The CDR3 contains 16 residues. The V and J ends lost 1 base and 2 bases respectively, with 14 bases between them.

The chain employs TRBV9 and TRBJ1-2; perhaps TRBD1 as D (5 bases). The V gene's germline CDR1 is SGDLS and CDR2 YYNGEE. With 4 bases removed from V and 3 bases from J, the gap between germline ends came to 13 bases. This CDR3 is built from 14 residues. The CDR3 is CASSPWDGDYGYTF. For the CDR3, the DNA is TGTGCCAGCAGCCCATGGGACGGGGACTATGGCTACACCTTC.

The chain links TRBV30 to TRBJ1-5; unclear D gene. Germline assignment: CDR1 GTSNPN and CDR2 SVGIG (reference sequence). Trimming took 5 bases from V and 0 from J, leaving 11 bases between them. This CDR3 region has 14 residues. The CDR3 DNA follows: TGTGCCTGGTCGACGGAAAATAGCAATCAGCCCCAGCATTTT. Translating it yields CAWSTENSNQPQHF.

The J gene is TRBJ2-7, the V gene TRBV7-8, with D unresolved. Germline assignment: CDR1 SGHVS and CDR2 FQNEAQ. V was trimmed by 2 bases and J by 2 bases, leaving 7 bases between them. The CDR3 is 13 amino acids. The CDR3 sequence: CASSLSYPYEQYF. CDR3 DNA: TGTGCCAGCAGCTTAAGCTACCCCTACGAGCAGTACTTC.